This TCR beta chain was captured by sequencing in a study of radiotherapy plus CTLA-4 blockade in lung cancer. V lost 6 bases to trimming and J lost 7 bases; unmatched junction nucleotides: 5. Germline V CDR1 and CDR2: LNHDA, SQIVND (reference sequence). This CDR3 has 14 amino acids. Only in-frame clones appear in the TCRdb table, and some are missing; sequencing was by immunoSEQ multiplex PCR. Found here are roughly 100,000 clones, approximately 87% of them singletons; the top ten hold 2.4%. The source was peripheral blood, collected from a patient treated with radiotherapy plus ipilimumab. V gene TRBV19 combines with J gene TRBJ1-6, with TRBD1 matching 8 bases. This sequence originates from a human donor with non-small cell lung cancer that progressed on radiotherapy plus ipilimumab. Some clones in this sample may be carry-over from other donors' samples. CDR3 residues: CASSYRGGNSPLHF. DNA for the CDR3: TGTGCCAGTAGCTACAGGGGGGGAAATTCACCCCTCCACTTT.